This T cell receptor beta chain was documented in a study of T-cell reconstitution after alpha-beta-depleted transplantation in children. The study's findings and limits: T-cell numbers and diversity, one year after transplant, stemmed largely from T cells that were newly produced. As was reported, about two months after transplant, alpha-beta T cells came from several hundred expanded graft clones. Surviving thymic progenitors and recipient T cells were the source of high TCRbeta diversity at day 60 in some patients.

As regards this clonotype: No antigen is known for it. Germline and junction disagree at one end, which may indicate a read error.

Unique molecular identifiers were incorporated into the prepared TCRbeta library. MiXCR, applied by TCRdb to the PCR reads, yields one record per CDR3 protein. The sample lists fewer than 1 million distinct CDR3 sequences; less than 20% were seen once. Germline V gene lookup returns CDR1 KGHSH and CDR2 LQKENI. The length of the CDR3 is 12 residues. The sample consisted of PBMCs, mostly from graft donor cells, taken 360 days after TCRalphabeta/CD19-depleted stem cell transplant. V and J are TRBV18 and TRBJ2-1; possibly TRBD1 for D (5 bases). The receptor comes from a male patient between 5 and 17 years old who had a stem cell transplant for acute lymphoblastic leukemia, so the T cells may come from the graft donor. The CDR3 loop reads CASSPQVNEQFF. CDR3 coding DNA: TGTGCCAGCTCTCCACAGGTCAATGAGCAGTTCTTC.